This entry is about one T cell receptor beta chain. This sample is drawn from a study of blood T cell repertoires in COVID-19. Study as a whole: The analysed material was cDNA or gDNA that came from T cells, B-cell-depleted T cells, or PBMCs.

The authors' processing: Nucleated cell counts were estimated from reference gene primer amplification. Assay: immunoSEQ multiplex PCR; the TCRdb copy retains only in-frame clones and omits some. That table supplies the V and J calls and clone size; D and trimming were determined from the DNA. The sample records roughly 520,000 clones, around 87% being singletons. The CDR3 is made up of 14 amino acids. Germline V gives CDR1 SGHNT, CDR2 YYREEE (reference sequence). V dropped 5 bases and J dropped 2; count of bases not matched to a gene: 7. Donors were grouped by their self-reported clinical history. This rearrangement joins TRBV5-4 to TRBJ2-7, with 7 bases aligning to TRBD1. This receptor was taken from a woman between 40 and 55 years old who had recovered from COVID-19. Material: PBMCs or T cells enriched from blood (not recorded which). The CDR3 region has the DNA TGTGCCAGCAGTTCCGGGACAGTGACCTACGAGCAGTACTTC. As protein: CASSSGTVTYEQYF.